This T cell receptor beta chain appears in the sequencing data of a study of blood T cell repertoires in COVID-19. Study-wide context: COVID-19 samples from acute and convalescent phases originated in the United States, Italy and Spain. Sample material is recorded as cDNA or gDNA derived from T cells, B-cell-depleted T cells, or PBMCs.

Methods used by the authors: Estimated nucleated cell counts came from reference gene primer amplification. Assay: immunoSEQ multiplex PCR; the TCRdb copy retains only in-frame clones and omits some. That table is the source of V, J and clone size, and D and trimming were worked out from the DNA. The repertoire has approximately 120,000 clones, about nine tenths of them found once; the top ten carry approximately 1%. Sequenced: peripheral blood. The receptor comes from a human donor in a cohort sampled during active COVID-19.

The CDR3 DNA reads as TGTGCCAGCAGCCCTCAAGGAGGGCAATCCAACGAGCAGTACTTC. Amino acids: CASSPQGGQSNEQYF. This rearrangement joins TRBV7-2 to TRBJ2-7, with D tentatively TRBD2 (6 bases). The V end lost 5 bases, the J end lost 5 bases, and 19 bases lay between the germline ends. CDR3 length equals 15 residues. Germline assignment: CDR1 SGHTA and CDR2 FQGNSA.